The 17 T cell receptor beta chains in this list originate from one sample, sequenced in a study of T cells after yellow fever vaccination. From the 5' RACE reads, TCRdb called clonotypes with MiXCR, one entry per CDR3 protein. The table has approximately 550,000 distinct CDR3 sequences, about 19% seen once. Here the sequenced sample was PBMCs, taken 15 days after the yellow fever booster vaccination. The receptors were sampled from a man aged 25-45 years who received the YFV17D yellow fever vaccine.

This clonotype turned up a few times. This chain joins TRBV28 and TRBJ1-4; weak D call: TRBD1 (5 bases). The CDR3 consists of 13 residues. Trimming shortened V by 10 bases and J by 8 bases, and 17 bases separated the two germline ends. The germline CDR1 and CDR2 sequences are MDHEN and SYDVKM. The CDR3 nucleotides read TGTGCCACCTCGGGACCCTTGCAAGAAAAACTGTTTTTT. This translates into CATSGPLQEKLFF.

The chain links TRBV9 to TRBJ2-5; D ambiguous. V was clipped by 0 bases and J by 5 bases, with 11 bases between them. The V gene's germline CDR1 is SGDLS and CDR2 YYNGEE. This CDR3 region has 14 residues. For the CDR3, the DNA is TGTGCCAGCAGCGTAGGGCCCACTGGGGAGACCCAGTACTTC. Protein product: CASSVGPTGETQYF. The full variable domain, its missing parts supplied by reference TRBV9 and TRBJ2-5, is DSGVTQTPKHLITATGQRVTLRCSPRSGDLSVYWYQQSLDQGLQFLIQYYNGEERAKGNILERFSAQQFPDLHSELNLSSLELGDSALYFCASSVGPTGETQYFGPGTRLLVL.

This clonotype occurred a few times. The CDR3 DNA sequence: TGCGCCAGCAGCGCTTCATTAGCGGATACTAGCACAGATACGCAGTATTTT. As protein: CASSASLADTSTDTQYF. J is TRBJ2-3 and V is TRBV10-1, with a possible D match to TRBD2 (6 bases). Trimming pared 6 bases from V and 0 bases from J, leaving 19 bases between. CDR3 length equals 17 residues. CDR1 is WNHNN, CDR2 SYGVQD, per germline (reference sequence).

The chain couples TRBV5-1 to TRBJ2-1; 11 bases are shared with TRBD2. Germline loops: CDR1 SGHRS, CDR2 YFSETQ. The CDR3 runs 14 residues. Losses at the gene ends were 7 bases for V and 7 bases for J; bases not matched to a gene: 7. Written as DNA, the CDR3 is TGCGCCAGCTGCCTAGCGGGAGGAAATAATGAGCAGTTCTTC. Its translation: CASCLAGGNNEQFF.

CDR3 sequence (DNA): TGTGCCAGCAGCGCCGGACTGGACAATGAGCAGTTCTTC. It is translated as CASSAGLDNEQFF. The chain employs TRBV7-3 and TRBJ2-1; tentative D call: TRBD2 (5 bases). CDR1 and CDR2 from the germline V gene are SGHTA and FQGTGA. This CDR3 spans 13 amino acids. V lost 5 bases to trimming and J lost 5 bases, with 10 bases between them.

The rearrangement uses TRBV20-1 and TRBJ2-3; a possible D gene is TRBD2 (5 bases). CDR1 and CDR2 (germline): DFQATT, SNEGSKA (reference sequence). Deletions cut 5 bases from V and 0 bases from J, with 12 bases between. CDR3 size: 14 residues. The CDR3 nucleotides are TGCAGTGCTGCGGGCGGGCCTAGCACAGATACGCAGTATTTT. Protein product: CSAAGGPSTDTQYF.

This clonotype was picked up a small number of times. The genes are TRBV7-6 and TRBJ2-7, with a possible D match to TRBD1 (5 bases). CDR3 size: 14 residues. The germline V gene has CDR1 SGHVS and CDR2 FNYEAQ. The V end was cut by 5 bases, the J end by 0 bases, with 11 bases between. The CDR3 DNA reads TGTGCCAGCAGCACCGGACAACCCTCCTACGAGCAGTACTTC. It codes for CASSTGQPSYEQYF.

The sample holds a few counts of this clonotype. J is TRBJ2-1 and V is TRBV7-2; D not certain. The V and J ends lost 2 bases and 3 bases respectively, with 11 bases between them. The CDR3 loop spans 15 amino acids. The germline V gene has CDR1 SGHTA and CDR2 FQGNSA. CDR3 nucleotide sequence: TGTGCCAGCAGCTTACTGGCGGACCTCTACAATGAGCAGTTCTTC. It specifies CASSLLADLYNEQFF.

V gene TRBV19 combines with J gene TRBJ2-7; 11 nucleotides align to TRBD1. This CDR3 has 15 amino acids. Germline trimming cut 4 bases from V and 6 bases from J; bases unmatched to any gene: 8. The germline V gene has CDR1 LNHDA and CDR2 SQIVND (reference sequence). CDR3 region: CASSTHPGQGGEQYF. The CDR3 coding sequence is TGTGCCAGTAGTACCCATCCGGGACAGGGGGGCGAGCAGTACTTC. The variable domain in full, with the rest retrieved from reference TRBV19 and TRBJ2-7, is DGGITQSPKYLFRKEGQNVTLSCEQNLNHDAMYWYRQDPGQGLRLIYYSQIVNDFQKGDIAEGYSVSREKKESFPLTVTSAQKNPTAFYLCASSTHPGQGGEQYFGPGTRLTVT.

The rearrangement joins TRBV20-1 to TRBJ2-2; TRBD2 aligns across 9 bases. Germline trimming cut 0 bases from V and 5 bases from J; bases unmatched to any gene: 4. The V gene's germline CDR1 is DFQATT and CDR2 SNEGSKA (reference sequence). CDR3 length: 15 amino acids. CDR3 bases: TGCAGTGCTAGAGAGAGGACTAGCGATACCGGGGAGCTGTTTTTT. This sequence encodes CSARERTSDTGELFF.

This clonotype has a handful of counts. V usage is TRBV7-2 and J usage is TRBJ2-7, with unresolved D. V dropped 7 bases and J dropped 3 bases, with 13 bases sitting between them. Germline loops: CDR1 SGHTA, CDR2 FQGNSA. The CDR3 extends over 13 amino acids. The CDR3 nucleotides read TGTGCCAGCACCCATACATACCTCTACGAGCAGTACTTC. It codes for CASTHTYLYEQYF.

V usage is TRBV20-1 and J usage is TRBJ2-1, with TRBD2 matching over 14 bases. CDR3 length equals 15 residues. The ends lost 6 bases at V and 7 bases at J; junction bases unmatched: 8. From germline, CDR1 is DFQATT and CDR2 SNEGSKA (reference sequence). The CDR3 sequence is CSAPGLAGVGNEQFF. CDR3 nucleotide sequence: TGCAGTGCCCCGGGACTAGCGGGAGTAGGAAATGAGCAGTTCTTC.

This clonotype was seen only a few times. The V gene is TRBV30, the J gene TRBJ1-2; the D gene is possibly TRBD1 (5 bases). The CDR3 is made up of 13 amino acids. Trimming pared 3 bases from V and 3 bases from J, leaving 11 bases between. Germline V gives CDR1 GTSNPN, CDR2 SVGIG (reference sequence). The CDR3 here is CAWRNGGHYGYTF. CDR3 sequence (DNA): TGTGCCTGGAGGAACGGGGGTCACTATGGCTACACCTTC. Using reference TRBV30 and TRBJ1-2 for the parts outside the CDR3, the full variable domain is SQTIHQWPATLVQPVGSPLSLECTVEGTSNPNLYWYRQAAGRGLQLLFYSVGIGQISSEVPQNLSASRPQDRQFILSSKKLLLSDSGFYLCAWRNGGHYGYTFGSGTRLTVV.

This CDR3 reads CSAAGFTDTQYF. CDR3 nucleotide sequence: TGCAGTGCTGCGGGATTCACAGATACGCAGTATTTT. This rearrangement joins TRBV20-1 to TRBJ2-3; D might be TRBD2 (6 bases). The CDR3 totals 12 residues. Between the trimmed V and J ends, which lost 5 bases and 2 bases, there was a span of 8 bases. Germline loops: CDR1 DFQATT, CDR2 SNEGSKA (reference sequence).

The CDR3 spells CASSLRLNYGYTF. In DNA form, the CDR3 reads TGTGCCAGCAGCTTAAGGTTAAACTATGGCTACACCTTC. V and J are TRBV11-2 and TRBJ1-2; D is ambiguous. This CDR3 spans 13 amino acids. Trimming pared 2 bases from V and 2 bases from J, leaving 6 bases between. Germline V gives CDR1 SGHAT, CDR2 FQNNGV.

The chain uses TRBV20-1 and TRBJ2-6, with unresolved D. The CDR3 contains 15 residues. Germline CDR1 reads DFQATT; CDR2 reads SNEGSKA (reference sequence). Between the trimmed V and J ends, which lost 3 bases and 1 base, there was a span of 10 bases. CDR3 in amino acids: CSASLQWSGANVLTF. Here the CDR3 DNA reads TGCAGTGCTAGCTTACAGTGGTCTGGGGCCAACGTCCTGACTTTC.

This clonotype was seen a few times. V is TRBV7-2 and J is TRBJ2-5; 8 nucleotides match TRBD1. V shed 2 bases, J shed 7 bases, and the junction held 9 bases outside the gene matches. The CDR3 has 15 residues. Germline values: CDR1 SGHTA, CDR2 FQGNSA. In DNA, the CDR3 is TGTGCCAGCAGCTTAAGGACAGGGTCGAAGGGGACCCAGTACTTC. As protein: CASSLRTGSKGTQYF.